The 10 T cell receptor beta chains below were found in one sample sequenced in a study of vaccination effects on CD4 cells after COVID-19 (dated by TCRdb to 2021 to 2024). For these receptors, no antigen is known. After around eleven days of culture, CD4+ T cells were isolated with the EasySep CD4+ T cell isolation kit. The protocol used for the library was the immunoSEQ multiplex PCR assay. The table comes from immuneACCESS by way of TCRdb, which keeps in-frame sequences with V and J called. Part of the clones is missing from these tables; in studies checked, under half for an unresolved V gene and the rest for unknown reasons. The sample table holds tens of thousands of clones, of which around 73% were seen once. The ten largest clones capture 9.5% to 12% of the sample. The sequencing used CD4+ T cells from PBMCs cultured without peptide, collected before COVID-19 vaccination. The origin of the receptors is a human donor who received a COVID-19 vaccine.

In its sample, this clone was seen a few times. The J gene is TRBJ1-1, the V gene TRBV3-1 (or the pseudogene TRBV3-2), with TRBD1 matching 7 bases. With V trimmed by 1 base and J by 1 base, 6 bases remained unmatched. This CDR3 has 16 amino acids. Per germline, CDR1 LGHDT and CDR2 YNNKEL (reference sequence). The CDR3 nucleotides are TGTGCCAGCAGCCAAGCAGGGGGTTGGACGAACACTGAAGCTTTCTTT. Translation: CASSQAGGWTNTEAFF.

The chain employs TRBV19 and TRBJ2-7; no reliable D call. V was clipped by 3 bases and J by 3 bases, with 9 bases between them. Germline assignment: CDR1 LNHDA and CDR2 SQIVND (reference sequence). The CDR3 has 13 amino acids. Here the CDR3 reads CASSINGYYEQYF. CDR3 nucleotide sequence: TGTGCCAGTAGTATTAACGGTTACTACGAGCAGTACTTC.

The chain has TRBV5-1 and TRBJ2-7; D is uncertain. Germline CDR1 is SGHRS and CDR2 is YFSETQ. V lost 0 bases, J lost 2 bases, and 9 bases lay in between. CDR3 length: 14 residues. The CDR3 DNA reads TGCGCCAGCAGCTTGGTCGGCGGCACCTACGAGCAGTACTTC. Protein sequence: CASSLVGGTYEQYF.

This CDR3 reads CASSLGGGPYEQYF. The CDR3 coding sequence is TGTGCCAGCAGCTTAGGTGGGGGACCCTACGAGCAGTACTTC. This sequence joins TRBV7-2 and TRBJ2-7, with D tentatively TRBD1 or TRBD2 (5 bases each). Germline V CDR1 and CDR2: SGHTA, FQGNSA. The CDR3 has 14 amino acids. Trimming removed 1 base at V and 2 bases at J, with 9 bases between.

The rearrangement uses TRBV7-2 and TRBJ1-1, with TRBD1 identical over 8 bases. The V gene end was trimmed by 4 bases and the J gene end by 3 bases; junction bases not matched to a gene: 4. The CDR3 is 14 residues long. The germline V gene encodes CDR1 SGHTA and CDR2 FQGNSA. The CDR3 loop reads CASSSPDRDTEAFF. The DNA of the CDR3 is TGTGCCAGCAGCTCTCCGGACAGGGACACTGAAGCTTTCTTT.

The V and J genes are TRBV19 and TRBJ1-3; 8 nucleotides line up with TRBD1. Germline CDR1 and CDR2: LNHDA and SQIVND (reference sequence). With V trimmed by 9 bases and J by 2 bases, 6 bases remained unmatched. This CDR3 region has 14 residues. The CDR3 DNA reads TGTGCCAGCAGTCAGGGGGCTCCTGGAAACACCATATATTTT. The encoded protein is CASSQGAPGNTIYF. The entire variable domain, with the rest obtained from reference TRBV19 and TRBJ1-3, is as follows: DGGITQSPKYLFRKEGQNVTLSCEQNLNHDAMYWYRQDPGQGLRLIYYSQIVNDFQKGDIAEGYSVSREKKESFPLTVTSAQKNPTAFYLCASSQGAPGNTIYFGEGSWLTVV.

The gene calls are TRBV20-1 and TRBJ1-1, with D unresolved. CDR1 is DFQATT, CDR2 SNEGSKA, per germline (reference sequence). This CDR3 is built from 11 residues. V was pared by 4 bases and J by 1 base, with 4 bases between. In DNA form, the CDR3 reads TGCAGTGCTATCGAGAACACTGAAGCTTTCTTT. Encoded protein: CSAIENTEAFF.

The V and J genes are TRBV4-2 and TRBJ1-1, with D possibly being TRBD1 (5 bases). V gave up 0 bases and J gave up 5 bases, with 13 bases separating them. Germline V gene data show CDR1 as LGHNA and CDR2 as YNFKEQ. The CDR3 covers 15 residues. CDR3: CASSQDMQGGTEAFF. CDR3 DNA sequence: TGTGCCAGCAGCCAAGATATGCAGGGAGGGACTGAAGCTTTCTTT.

The chain is built from TRBV6-2 or TRBV6-3 and TRBJ1-3; tentative D call: TRBD1 (6 bases). There are 15 residues in the CDR3. V shed 2 bases and J shed 1 base, with 9 bases lying between them. Germline CDR1 is MNHEY and CDR2 is SVGEGT. The CDR3 loop reads CASSYGDTSGNTIYF. The CDR3 DNA reads as TGTGCCAGCAGTTACGGGGACACGTCTGGAAACACCATATATTTT.

The chain is built from TRBV5-1 and TRBJ2-2, with TRBD2 identical over 8 bases. The CDR3 is made up of 15 amino acids. Trimming cost V 2 bases and J 7 bases; bases outside gene matches: 7. In germline, CDR1 is SGHRS, CDR2 YFSETQ. CDR3 amino acids: CASSFGAGVVGELFF. For the CDR3, the DNA is TGCGCCAGCAGCTTCGGAGCGGGAGTTGTCGGGGAGCTGTTTTTT.